What follows is one TCR beta chain and its context. Its antigen is not identified. Latent tuberculosis screening used tuberculin skin test and IGRA at entry. The protocol was immunoSEQ multiplex PCR, while the TCRdb copy is restricted to in-frame clones and leaves out a portion. The sample lists tens of thousands of clones; more than 85% were seen once. This CDR3 has 17 amino acids. CDR1 and CDR2 from the germline V gene are LGHNA and YSLEER. Trimming pared 0 bases from V and 2 bases from J, leaving 14 bases between. This entry comes from a study of T cells in tuberculosis. Turning to the study itself: A South African cohort included IGRA-negative adolescents, latently infected IGRA-positive adolescents and adults with active tuberculosis. Study-level results: The TCR-beta difference was not significant; alpha differences partly reflected length. Cases with active tuberculosis were adults, while controls were adolescents.

The sequence came from a donor aged 10-29 years with latent tuberculosis or without tuberculosis infection. The genes are TRBV4-3 and TRBJ1-5; D not resolved. The sequenced material came from PBMCs. CDR3 loop: CASSQDYSRGRNQPQHF. DNA of the CDR3: TGCGCCAGCAGCCAAGATTACTCGCGCGGTCGCAATCAGCCCCAGCATTTT.